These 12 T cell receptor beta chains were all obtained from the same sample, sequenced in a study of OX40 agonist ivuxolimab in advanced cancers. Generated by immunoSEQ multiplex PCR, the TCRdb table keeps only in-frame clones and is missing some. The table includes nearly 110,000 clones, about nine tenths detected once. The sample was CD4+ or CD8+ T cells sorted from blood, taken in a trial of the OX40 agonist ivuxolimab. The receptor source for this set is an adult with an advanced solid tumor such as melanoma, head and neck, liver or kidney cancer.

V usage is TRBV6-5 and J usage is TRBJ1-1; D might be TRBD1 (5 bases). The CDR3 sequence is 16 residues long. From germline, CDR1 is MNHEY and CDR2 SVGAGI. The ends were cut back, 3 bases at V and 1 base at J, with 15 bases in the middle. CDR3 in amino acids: CASSYKLGVPNTEAFF. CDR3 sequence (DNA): TGTGCCAGCAGTTATAAACTGGGGGTCCCGAACACTGAAGCTTTCTTT.

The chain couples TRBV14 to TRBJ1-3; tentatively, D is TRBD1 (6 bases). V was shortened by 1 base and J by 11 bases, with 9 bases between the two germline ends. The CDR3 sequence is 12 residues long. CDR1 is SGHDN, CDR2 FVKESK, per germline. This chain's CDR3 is CASSQAGVAIYF. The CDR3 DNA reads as TGTGCCAGCAGCCAAGCAGGGGTGGCCATATATTTT.

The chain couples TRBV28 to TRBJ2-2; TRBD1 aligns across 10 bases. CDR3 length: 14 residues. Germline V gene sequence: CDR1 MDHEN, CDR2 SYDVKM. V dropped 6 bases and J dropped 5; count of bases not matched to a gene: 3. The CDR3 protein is CASRRGQGTGELFF. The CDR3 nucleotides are TGTGCCAGCAGAAGGGGACAGGGGACCGGGGAGCTGTTTTTT.

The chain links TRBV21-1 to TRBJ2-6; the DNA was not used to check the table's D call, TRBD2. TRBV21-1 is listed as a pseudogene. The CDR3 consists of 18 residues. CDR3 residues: CASSKVEGRPSGANVLTF. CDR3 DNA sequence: TGTGCCAGCAGCAAAGTGGAGGGACGCCCCTCTGGGGCCAACGTCCTGACTTTC.

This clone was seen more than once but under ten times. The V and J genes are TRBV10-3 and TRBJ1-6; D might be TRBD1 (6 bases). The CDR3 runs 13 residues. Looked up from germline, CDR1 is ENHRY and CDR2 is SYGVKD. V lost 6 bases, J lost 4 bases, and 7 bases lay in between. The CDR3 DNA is TGTGCCATCAGGGACAGTTATAATTCACCCCTCCACTTT. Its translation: CAIRDSYNSPLHF.

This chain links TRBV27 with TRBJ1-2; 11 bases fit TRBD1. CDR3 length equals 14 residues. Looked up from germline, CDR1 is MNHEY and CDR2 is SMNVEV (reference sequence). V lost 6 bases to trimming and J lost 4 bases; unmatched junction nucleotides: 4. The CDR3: CASSRTGGIYGYTF. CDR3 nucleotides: TGTGCCAGCAGCCGGACAGGGGGCATCTATGGCTACACCTTC.

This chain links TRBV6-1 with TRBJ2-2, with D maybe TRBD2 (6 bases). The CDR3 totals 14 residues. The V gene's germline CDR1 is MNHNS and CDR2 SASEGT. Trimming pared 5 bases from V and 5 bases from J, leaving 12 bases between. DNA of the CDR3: TGTGCCAGCAGTCACAGGAGGGGAACCGGGGAGCTGTTTTTT. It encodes CASSHRRGTGELFF.

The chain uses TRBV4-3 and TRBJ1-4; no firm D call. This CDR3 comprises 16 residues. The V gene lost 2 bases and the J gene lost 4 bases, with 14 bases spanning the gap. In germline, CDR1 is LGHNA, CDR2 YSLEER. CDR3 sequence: CASSQSGLGLNEKLFF. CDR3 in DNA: TGCGCCAGCAGCCAATCCGGTCTGGGTCTTAATGAAAAACTGTTTTTT.

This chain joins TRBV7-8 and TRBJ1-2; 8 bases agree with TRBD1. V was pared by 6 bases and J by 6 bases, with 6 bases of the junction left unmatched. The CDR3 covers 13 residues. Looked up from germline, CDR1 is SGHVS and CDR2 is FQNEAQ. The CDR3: CASSLQGADGYTF. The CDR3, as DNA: TGTGCCAGCAGTCTTCAGGGGGCCGATGGCTACACCTTC.

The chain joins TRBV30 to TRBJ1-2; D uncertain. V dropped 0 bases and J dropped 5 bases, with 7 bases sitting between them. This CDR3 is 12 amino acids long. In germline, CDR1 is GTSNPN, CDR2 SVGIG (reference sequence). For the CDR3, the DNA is TGTGCCTGGAGTGTGGCCAGGTATGGCTACACCTTC. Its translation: CAWSVARYGYTF.

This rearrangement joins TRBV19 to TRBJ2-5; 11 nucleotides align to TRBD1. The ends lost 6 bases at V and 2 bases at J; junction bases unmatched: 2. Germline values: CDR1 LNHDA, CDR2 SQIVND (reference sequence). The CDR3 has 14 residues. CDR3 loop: CASSRDRGQETQYF. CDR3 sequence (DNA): TGTGCCAGTAGCCGGGACAGGGGGCAAGAGACCCAGTACTTC.

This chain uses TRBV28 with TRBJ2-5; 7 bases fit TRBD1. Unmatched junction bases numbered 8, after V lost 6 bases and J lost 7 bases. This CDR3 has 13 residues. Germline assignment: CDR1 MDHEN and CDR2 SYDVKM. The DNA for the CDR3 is TGTGCCAGCAGATCAACAGGGGACGCGACCCAGTACTTC. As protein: CASRSTGDATQYF. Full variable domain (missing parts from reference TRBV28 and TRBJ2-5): DVKVTQSSRYLVKRTGEKVFLECVQDMDHENMFWYRQDPGLGLRLIYFSYDVKMKEKGDIPEGYSVSREKKERFSLILESASTNQTSMYLCASRSTGDATQYFGPGTRLLVL.